This TCR beta chain emerged from a study of blood T cell repertoires in COVID-19. Study summary: The analysed material was cDNA or gDNA that came from T cells, B-cell-depleted T cells, or PBMCs.

The germline V gene encodes CDR1 SGHAT and CDR2 FQNNGV. V was trimmed by 3 bases and J by 0 bases, leaving 8 bases between them. The CDR3 runs 14 residues. Original methodology: Researchers report that nucleated cell counts were estimated from reference gene primer amplification. Profiling relied on immunoSEQ multiplex PCR, and the TCRdb table lists in-frame clones only, not all of them. The D gene and trimming were derived from the DNA, and the V and J assignments and clone size from that table. The sample holds about 260,000 clones; around nine tenths are singletons and the top ten take about 9.8%.

This TCR was recovered from a man aged 40-49 years who had recovered from COVID-19. The chain recombines TRBV11-2 with TRBJ1-2, with unresolved D. The sample comprised peripheral blood. The CDR3, as DNA: TGTGCCAGCAGCTTGTCGGGTTCTAACTATGGCTACACCTTC. As protein: CASSLSGSNYGYTF.